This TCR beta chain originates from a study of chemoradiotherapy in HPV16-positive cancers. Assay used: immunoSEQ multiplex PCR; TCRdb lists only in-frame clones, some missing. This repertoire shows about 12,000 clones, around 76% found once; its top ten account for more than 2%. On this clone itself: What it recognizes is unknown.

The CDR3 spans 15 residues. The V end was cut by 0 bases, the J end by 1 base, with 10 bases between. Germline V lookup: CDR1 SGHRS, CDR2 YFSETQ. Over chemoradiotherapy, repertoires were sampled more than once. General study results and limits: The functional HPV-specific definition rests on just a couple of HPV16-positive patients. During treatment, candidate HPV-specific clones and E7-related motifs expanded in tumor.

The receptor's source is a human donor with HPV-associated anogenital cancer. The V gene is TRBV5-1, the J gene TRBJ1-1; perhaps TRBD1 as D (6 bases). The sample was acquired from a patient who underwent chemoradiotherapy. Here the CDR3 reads CASSLGRGGNTEAFF. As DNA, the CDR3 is TGCGCCAGCAGCTTGGGGAGAGGGGGGAACACTGAAGCTTTCTTT.